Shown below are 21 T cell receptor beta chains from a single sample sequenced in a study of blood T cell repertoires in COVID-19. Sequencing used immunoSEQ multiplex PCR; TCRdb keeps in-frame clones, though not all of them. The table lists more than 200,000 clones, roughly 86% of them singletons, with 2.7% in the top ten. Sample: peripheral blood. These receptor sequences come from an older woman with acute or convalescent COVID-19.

The CDR3, as DNA: TGTGCCAGCAGTTTATCAGCGGGTGGCTACGAGCAGTACTTC. Translation: CASSLSAGGYEQYF. The rearrangement links TRBV27 to TRBJ2-7, with D possibly being TRBD2 (6 bases). CDR3 size: 14 residues. Trimming took off 0 bases at V and 3 bases at J, with 9 bases between the two ends. Germline CDR1 and CDR2: MNHEY and SMNVEV (reference sequence).

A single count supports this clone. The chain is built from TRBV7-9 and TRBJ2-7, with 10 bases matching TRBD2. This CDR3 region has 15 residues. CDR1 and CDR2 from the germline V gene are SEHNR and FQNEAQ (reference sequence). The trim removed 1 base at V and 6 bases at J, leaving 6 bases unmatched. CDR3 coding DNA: TGTGCCAGCAGCTTAGATGGTAGCGGGGGGTTCGAGCAGTACTTC. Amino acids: CASSLDGSGGFEQYF.

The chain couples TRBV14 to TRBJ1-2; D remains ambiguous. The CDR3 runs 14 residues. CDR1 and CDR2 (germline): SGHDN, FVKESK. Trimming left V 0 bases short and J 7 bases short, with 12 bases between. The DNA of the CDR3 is TGTGCCAGCAGCCAAGATTGGCAGTCCACTGGCTACACCTTC. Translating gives CASSQDWQSTGYTF.

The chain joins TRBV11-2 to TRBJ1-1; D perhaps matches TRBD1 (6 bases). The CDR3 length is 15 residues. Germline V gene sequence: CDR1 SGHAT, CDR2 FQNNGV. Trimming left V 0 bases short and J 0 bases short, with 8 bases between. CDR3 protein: CASSLESGVNTEAFF. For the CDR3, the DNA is TGTGCCAGCAGCTTAGAATCAGGGGTGAACACTGAAGCTTTCTTT.

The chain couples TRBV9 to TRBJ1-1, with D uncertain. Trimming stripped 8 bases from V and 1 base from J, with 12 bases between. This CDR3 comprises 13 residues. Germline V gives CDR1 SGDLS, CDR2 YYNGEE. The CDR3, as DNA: TGTGCCAGTATACCTCACAGGAACACTGAAGCTTTCTTT. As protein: CASIPHRNTEAFF. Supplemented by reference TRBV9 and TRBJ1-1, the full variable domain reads DSGVTQTPKHLITATGQRVTLRCSPRSGDLSVYWYQQSLDQGLQFLIQYYNGEERAKGNILERFSAQQFPDLHSELNLSSLELGDSALYFCASIPHRNTEAFFGQGTRLTVV.

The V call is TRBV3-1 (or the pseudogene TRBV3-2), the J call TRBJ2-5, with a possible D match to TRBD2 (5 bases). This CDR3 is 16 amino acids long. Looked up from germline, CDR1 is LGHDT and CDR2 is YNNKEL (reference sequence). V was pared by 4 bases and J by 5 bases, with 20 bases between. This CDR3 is CASSLQVFGKRETQYF. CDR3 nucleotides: TGTGCCAGCAGCCTACAAGTCTTCGGCAAGCGGGAGACCCAGTACTTC.

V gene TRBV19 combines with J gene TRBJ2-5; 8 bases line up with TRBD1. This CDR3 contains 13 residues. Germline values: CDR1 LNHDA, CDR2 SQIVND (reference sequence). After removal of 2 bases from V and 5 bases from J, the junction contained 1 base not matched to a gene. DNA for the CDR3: TGTGCCAGTAGTATAACAGGGGGTGAGACCCAGTACTTC. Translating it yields CASSITGGETQYF.

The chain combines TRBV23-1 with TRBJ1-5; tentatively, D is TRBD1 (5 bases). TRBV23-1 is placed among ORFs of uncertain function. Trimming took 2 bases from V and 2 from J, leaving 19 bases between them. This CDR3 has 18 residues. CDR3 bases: TGCGCCAGCAGTCAACCGGACATGGAGATCTATCGCAATCAGCCCCAGCATTTT. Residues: CASSQPDMEIYRNQPQHF.

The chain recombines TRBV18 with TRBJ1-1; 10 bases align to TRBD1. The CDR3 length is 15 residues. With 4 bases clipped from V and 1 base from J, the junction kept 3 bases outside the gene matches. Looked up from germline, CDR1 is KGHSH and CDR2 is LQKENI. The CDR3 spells CASSRGTGENTEAFF. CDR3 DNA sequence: TGTGCCAGCTCACGAGGGACAGGGGAGAACACTGAAGCTTTCTTT.

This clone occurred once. The CDR3 spells CASSRGASQIPYEQYF. CDR3 bases: TGTGCCAGCAGCCGTGGGGCATCCCAAATTCCCTACGAGCAGTACTTC. The rearrangement uses TRBV7-2 and TRBJ2-7; D might be TRBD1 (5 bases). Per the germline V gene, CDR1 is SGHTA and CDR2 is FQGNSA. CDR3 length: 16 amino acids. The V and J ends lost 5 bases and 2 bases respectively, with 19 bases between them.

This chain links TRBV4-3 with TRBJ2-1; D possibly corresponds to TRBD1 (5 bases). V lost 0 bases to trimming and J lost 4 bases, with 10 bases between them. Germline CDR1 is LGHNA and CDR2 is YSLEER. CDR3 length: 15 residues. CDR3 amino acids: CASSQDREGYNEQFF. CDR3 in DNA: TGCGCCAGCAGCCAAGACAGGGAAGGTTACAATGAGCAGTTCTTC.

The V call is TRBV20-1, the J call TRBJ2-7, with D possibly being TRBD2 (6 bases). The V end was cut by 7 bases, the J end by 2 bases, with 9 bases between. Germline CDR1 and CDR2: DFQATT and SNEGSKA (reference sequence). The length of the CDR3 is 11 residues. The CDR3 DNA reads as TGCAGTGGAAGACTAGCCTACGAGCAGTACTTC. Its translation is CSGRLAYEQYF.

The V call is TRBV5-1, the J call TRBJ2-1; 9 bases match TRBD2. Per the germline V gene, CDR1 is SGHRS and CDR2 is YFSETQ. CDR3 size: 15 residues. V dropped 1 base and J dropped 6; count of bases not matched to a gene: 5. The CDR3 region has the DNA TGCGCCAGCAGCTTGACTCGCGGGGGGGGCAATGAGCAGTTCTTC. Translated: CASSLTRGGGNEQFF.

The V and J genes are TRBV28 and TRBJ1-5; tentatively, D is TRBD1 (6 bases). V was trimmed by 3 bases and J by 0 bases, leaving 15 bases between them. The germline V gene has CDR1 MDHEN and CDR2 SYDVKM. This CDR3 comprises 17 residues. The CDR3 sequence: CASSFRGGTHSNQPQHF. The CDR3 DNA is TGTGCCAGCAGTTTTAGGGGGGGGACCCATAGCAATCAGCCCCAGCATTTT.

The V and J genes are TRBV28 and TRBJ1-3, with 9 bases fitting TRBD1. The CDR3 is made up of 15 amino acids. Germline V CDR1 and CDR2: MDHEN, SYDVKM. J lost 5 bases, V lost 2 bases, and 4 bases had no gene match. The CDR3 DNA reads TGTGCCAGCAGTTTAGGGGGGACAGGGAGAAACACCATATATTTT. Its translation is CASSLGGTGRNTIYF.

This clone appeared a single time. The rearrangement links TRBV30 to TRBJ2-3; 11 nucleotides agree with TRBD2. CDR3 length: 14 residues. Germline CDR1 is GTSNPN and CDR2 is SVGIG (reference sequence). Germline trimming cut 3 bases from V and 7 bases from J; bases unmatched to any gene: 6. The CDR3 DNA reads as TGTGCCTGGAGAATAGCGGGGGGGGCCAATACGCAGTATTTT. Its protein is CAWRIAGGANTQYF.

DNA for the CDR3: TGCGCCAGCAGCTTGGGGACAGGGACGAGGTATGGCTACACCTTC. Encoded protein: CASSLGTGTRYGYTF. The chain is built from TRBV5-1 and TRBJ1-2; 8 bases agree with TRBD1. CDR3 size: 15 residues. The germline V gene encodes CDR1 SGHRS and CDR2 YFSETQ. Trimming took 0 bases from V and 5 from J; bases not matched to a gene: 6.

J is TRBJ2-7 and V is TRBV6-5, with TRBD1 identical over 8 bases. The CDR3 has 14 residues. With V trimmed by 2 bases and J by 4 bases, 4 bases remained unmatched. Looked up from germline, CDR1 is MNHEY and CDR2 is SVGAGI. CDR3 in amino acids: CASSYVRGQYEQYF. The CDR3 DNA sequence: TGTGCCAGCAGTTACGTCAGGGGGCAGTACGAGCAGTACTTC.

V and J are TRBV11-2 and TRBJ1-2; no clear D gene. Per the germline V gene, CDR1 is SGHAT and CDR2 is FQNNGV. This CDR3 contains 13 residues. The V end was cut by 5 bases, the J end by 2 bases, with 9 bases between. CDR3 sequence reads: CASSQEGNYGYTF. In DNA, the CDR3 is TGTGCCAGCAGCCAAGAGGGCAACTATGGCTACACCTTC.

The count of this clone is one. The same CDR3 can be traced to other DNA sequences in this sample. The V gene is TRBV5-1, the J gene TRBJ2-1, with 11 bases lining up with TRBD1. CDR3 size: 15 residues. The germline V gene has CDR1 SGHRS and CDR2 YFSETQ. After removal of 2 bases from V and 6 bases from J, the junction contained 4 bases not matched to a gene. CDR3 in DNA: TGCGCCAGCAGCTTCTTGGACAGGGGGCGCAATGAGCAGTTCTTC. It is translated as CASSFLDRGRNEQFF. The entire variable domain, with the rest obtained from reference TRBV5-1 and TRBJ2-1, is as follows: KAGVTQTPRYLIKTRGQQVTLSCSPISGHRSVSWYQQTPGQGLQFLFEYFSETQRNKGNFPGRFSGRQFSNSRSEMNVSTLELGDSALYLCASSFLDRGRNEQFFGPGTRLTVL.

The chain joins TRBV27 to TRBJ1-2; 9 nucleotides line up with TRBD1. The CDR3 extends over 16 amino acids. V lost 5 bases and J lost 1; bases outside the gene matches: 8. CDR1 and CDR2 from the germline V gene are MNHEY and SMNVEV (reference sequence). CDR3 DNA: TGTGCCAGCAGTAGCCGGGACAGGGTCGTTAACTATGGCTACACCTTC. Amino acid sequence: CASSSRDRVVNYGYTF.